One and the same sample provided the 23 T cell receptor beta chains below, sequenced in a study of tumor and adjacent non-tumor tissue in lung cancer. A modified ARM-PCR protocol with three rounds of nested PCR amplified TCRbeta. TCRdb re-called the multiplex PCR reads with MiXCR, one entry per CDR3 protein. In the table there are more than 60,000 distinct CDR3 sequences, 60% to 80% of which are singletons. The template was RNA from unsorted bulk tissue. The sequenced sample consisted of lung tumor tissue. These receptors all come from a woman in her forties or fifties with non-small cell lung cancer.

The gene calls are TRBV4-2 and TRBJ2-4; perhaps TRBD1 as D (6 bases). The CDR3 is 17 residues long. The germline gives CDR1 LGHNA, CDR2 YNFKEQ. V was cut by 6 bases and J by 3 bases, with 21 bases left in between. CDR3 amino acids: CASRLNSGDADKNIQYF. For the CDR3, the DNA is TGTGCCAGCAGACTAAATTCAGGGGACGCGGACAAAAACATTCAGTACTTC.

This sequence joins TRBV11-2 and TRBJ2-7; maybe TRBD1 (6 bases). Trimming left V 4 bases short and J 9 bases short, with 16 bases between. CDR1 SGHAT and CDR2 FQNNGV come from the germline V gene. The length of the CDR3 is 13 residues. The CDR3 coding sequence is TGTGCCAGCAGCTCACTCAACAGGGCTGGGCAGTACTTC. It translates to CASSSLNRAGQYF.

The CDR3 nucleotides are TGTGCCAGCAGCCGTCAACAGGGGGCGACCTACGAGCAGTACTTC. It encodes CASSRQQGATYEQYF. V usage is TRBV5-4 and J usage is TRBJ2-7, with 9 bases aligning to TRBD1. Unmatched junction bases numbered 7, after V lost 4 bases and J lost 2 bases. Germline V gene data show CDR1 as SGHNT and CDR2 as YYREEE (reference sequence). The CDR3 has 15 amino acids. Filled out from reference TRBV5-4 and TRBJ2-7, the complete variable domain reads ETGVTQSPTHLIKTRGQQVTLRCSSQSGHNTVSWYQQALGQGPQFIFQYYREEENGRGNFPPRFSGLQFPNYSSELNVNALELDDSALYLCASSRQQGATYEQYFGPGTRLTVT.

The CDR3 protein is CVSSFDELSNQPQHF. CDR3 nucleotide sequence: TGTGTTAGCAGCTTTGATGAATTGAGCAATCAGCCCCAGCATTTT. The rearrangement links TRBV11-2 to TRBJ1-5; D gene ambiguous. Germline loops: CDR1 SGHAT, CDR2 FQNNGV. CDR3 length: 15 residues.

The chain carries TRBV29-1 and TRBJ2-2; TRBD1 or TRBD2 may be the D gene (5 bases each). The V end lost 7 bases, the J end lost 3 bases, and 15 bases lay between the germline ends. This CDR3 has 14 residues. Germline V gene sequence: CDR1 SQVTM, CDR2 ANQGSEA. The CDR3 reads CSALGPADTGELFF. CDR3 coding DNA: TGCAGCGCGTTGGGACCTGCGGACACCGGGGAGCTGTTTTTT.

This clonotype was seen more than once but under ten times. This may be a read error: a much more frequent sequence differs by one nucleotide. The chain couples TRBV5-6 to TRBJ1-1; D unclear. Germline CDR1 is SGHDT and CDR2 is YYEEEE. Between the trimmed V and J ends, which lost 4 bases and 11 bases, there was a span of 15 bases. The CDR3 is 12 residues long. CDR3 nucleotide sequence: TGTGCCAGCAGCCTCGGATGCTTTGAGGCTTTCTTT. Translation gives CASSLGCFEAFF. The variable domain in full, completed from reference TRBV5-6 and TRBJ1-1, reads DAGVTQSPTHLIKTRGQQVTLRCSPKSGHDTVSWYQQALGQGPQFIFQYYEEEERQRGNFPDRFSGHQFPNYSSELNVNALLLGDSALYLCASSLGCFEAFFGQGTRLTVV.

Note on this clonotype: Likely a read error: the CDR3 ends without its conserved phenylalanine or tryptophan. The DNA is left out, because the CDR3 cannot be placed on it with certainty; the CDR3 is given as TCRdb lists it. V and J are TRBV6-5 and TRBJ1-6; the table's D call, TRBD1, has no DNA check behind it. The CDR3 has 15 residues if both end residues are counted. The germline V gene has CDR1 MNHEY and CDR2 SVGAGI. The CDR3 region is CASSQPGQGNSPPHV.

With respect to this clonotype: The junction shows a germline mismatch at one end, possibly a read error. The rearrangement uses TRBV11-2 and TRBJ2-1, with a possible D match to TRBD2 (6 bases). The germline CDR1 and CDR2 sequences are SGHAT and FQNNGV. The CDR3 totals 13 residues. CDR3 DNA sequence: TGTGCCGGCAGGTCGGGACTGTACAATGAGCAACTCTTC. Amino acid sequence: CAGRSGLYNEQLF. Full variable domain (missing parts from reference TRBV11-2 and TRBJ2-1): EAGVAQSPRYKIIEKRQSVAFWCNPISGHATLYWYQQILGQGPKLLIQFQNNGVVDDSQLPKDRFSAERLKGVDSTLKIQPAKLEDSAVYLCAGRSGLYNEQLFGPGTRLTVL.

A word on this clonotype: Compared with germline, one end of the junction differs, possibly owing to a read error. The chain recombines TRBV4-1 with TRBJ2-2; D unclear. CDR1 and CDR2 (germline): MGHRA, YSYEKL. There are 14 residues in the CDR3. The CDR3 sequence: CVSSMGRNTGELFF. DNA of the CDR3: TGCGTCAGCAGCATGGGTAGGAACACCGGGGAGCTGTTTTTT.

This clonotype was recorded only once. One end of the junction does not line up with germline, which may come from a read error. V is TRBV6-1 and J is TRBJ2-6; 7 positions agree with TRBD2. CDR1 and CDR2 from the germline V gene are MNHNS and SASEGT. The CDR3 has 15 residues. The CDR3 DNA is TGTGCCGGCGGCGGGGGAGCTAGTGGGGCCAACGTCATGACTTTC. Translating it yields CAGGGGASGANVMTF.

This chain connects TRBV20-1 to TRBJ2-7, with D possibly being TRBD1 (7 bases). The CDR3 has 14 residues. Germline V lookup: CDR1 DFQATT, CDR2 SNEGSKA (reference sequence). V lost 3 bases to trimming and J lost 1 base, with 13 bases between them. CDR3 sequence (DNA): TGCAGTGCTAGGGACAGGAGGGGTTCCTACGAGCAGTACTTC. It yields the protein CSARDRRGSYEQYF.

In regard to this clonotype: The CDR3 does not end in the conserved phenylalanine or tryptophan, so this is likely a read error. The gene calls are TRBV19 and TRBJ2-1; D is undetermined. V was clipped by 3 bases and J by 3 bases, with 12 bases between them. Per germline, CDR1 LNHDA and CDR2 SQIVND (reference sequence). The CDR3 runs to 15 residues. DNA for the CDR3: TGTGCCAGTAGTATCGACGCCCGACTCTACAATGAGCAGTTCCTC. This encodes CASSIDARLYNEQFL.

Relative to its sample, this clonotype is medium-sized (0.01 to 0.1%). The CDR3: CASSRGNGEQYF. The DNA of the CDR3 is TGTGCCAGCAGCCGGGGTAACGGCGAGCAGTACTTC. The V and J genes are TRBV11-3 and TRBJ2-7, with D possibly being TRBD2 (5 bases). The length of the CDR3 is 12 residues. The germline V gene encodes CDR1 SGHNT and CDR2 YENEEA. Between the trimmed V and J ends, which lost 5 bases and 6 bases, there was a span of 11 bases. The variable domain in full, completed from reference TRBV11-3 and TRBJ2-7, reads EAGVVQSPRYKIIEKKQPVAFWCNPISGHNTLYWYLQNLGQGPELLIRYENEEAVDDSQLPKDRFSAERLKGVDSTLKIQPAELGDSAVYLCASSRGNGEQYFGPGTRLTVT.

As concerns this clonotype: One junction end does not reproduce the germline sequence, and a read error may be involved. The chain uses TRBV28 and TRBJ2-7, with unresolved D. The CDR3 is 12 residues long. Per germline, CDR1 MDHEN and CDR2 SYDVKM. Written as DNA, the CDR3 is TGTGTCAGCAGCCAACTCAAGTACGAGCAGTACTTC. Protein sequence: CVSSQLKYEQYF.

The chain carries TRBV6-5 and TRBJ1-2; the D gene is possibly TRBD1 (5 bases). Trimming took off 5 bases at V and 11 bases at J, with 18 bases between the two ends. This CDR3 contains 13 residues. Germline CDR1 is MNHEY and CDR2 is SVGAGI. CDR3 in amino acids: CASSRDVGRSYTF. The CDR3 bases are TGTGCCAGCAGTCGGGACGTAGGTAGGAGTTACACCTTC.

This chain joins TRBV11-3 and TRBJ1-5; TRBD1 matches at 7 bases. V lost 1 base, J lost 5 bases, and 20 bases stayed unmatched. Germline V gives CDR1 SGHNT, CDR2 YENEEA. This CDR3 is built from 20 residues. CDR3 DNA: TGTGCCAGCAGCTTAGCCGCGACTCAGGGGGACCGAGGTGATGATCAGCCCCAGCATTTT. This encodes CASSLAATQGDRGDDQPQHF.

Of note for this clonotype: This CDR3 fails to terminate in the conserved phenylalanine or tryptophan, so it likely reflects a read error. The gene calls are TRBV12-3 or TRBV12-4 and TRBJ2-2, with a possible D match to TRBD1 (8 bases). V lost 3 bases, J lost 4 bases, and 27 bases lay in between. This CDR3 has 20 residues. CDR3 DNA: TGTGCCAGCAGTTTTAGGGACAGGACTAGGGGGAGAATTCCCACCGGGGAGCTGTTTTAT. Protein sequence: CASSFRDRTRGRIPTGELFY.

CDR3 nucleotide sequence: TGTGCCAGTAGCGAGCCAGCGTGGGGCTATGGCTACACCTTC. Translation gives CASSEPAWGYGYTF. J is TRBJ1-2 and V is TRBV6-5; D remains ambiguous. This CDR3 contains 14 residues. Germline V lookup: CDR1 MNHEY, CDR2 SVGAGI. V was cut by 9 bases and J by 4 bases, with 18 bases left in between.

In the case of this clonotype: The junction departs from the called germline gene at one end, perhaps through a read error. The rearrangement links TRBV6-1 to TRBJ2-3; D uncertain. CDR1 MNHNS and CDR2 SASEGT come from the germline V gene. CDR3 length equals 12 residues. CDR3 loop: CVSSDLTDTQCF. The DNA for the CDR3 is TGTGTCAGCAGTGACCTCACAGATACGCAGTGTTTT.

V and J are TRBV21-1 and TRBJ2-5; the table's D call, TRBD1, has no DNA check behind it. TRBV21-1 is classified as a pseudogene. This CDR3 comprises 19 residues. CDR3 in DNA: TGTGCCAGCAGCCCACACACAAGGGGCGGACGGGCCTTGATAGAGACCCAGTACTTC. Translating it yields CASSPHTRGGRALIETQYF.

For this clonotype: No conserved phenylalanine or tryptophan ends this CDR3, so it is likely a read error. The chain uses TRBV29-1 and TRBJ2-2; 9 bases align to TRBD1. The CDR3 extends over 14 amino acids. J gave up 3 bases and V 3 bases, and 2 bases lay outside the gene matches. Germline assignment: CDR1 SQVTM and CDR2 ANQGSEA. The CDR3 DNA is TGCAGCGTTGACCGACAGGGGGACACCGGGGAGCTGTTTCTT. It yields the protein CSVDRQGDTGELFL.

The V gene is TRBV12-3 or TRBV12-4, the J gene TRBJ2-1; 7 positions match TRBD2. This CDR3 has 14 amino acids. The junction had 6 bases not matched to a gene; V was cut back by 8 bases and J by 2 bases. The CDR3: CASGEGVTYNEQFF. The DNA for the CDR3 is TGTGCCAGCGGGGAGGGAGTCACCTACAATGAGCAGTTCTTC.

Remarks on this clonotype: An end of the junction differs from the germline gene, which may be a read error. The J gene is TRBJ2-1, the V gene TRBV28; D is perhaps TRBD1 (6 bases). CDR1 is MDHEN, CDR2 SYDVKM, per germline. CDR3 size: 14 residues. CDR3 loop: CASNSLRGYIEQFF. In DNA form, the CDR3 reads TGTGCCAGCAACTCGCTGAGGGGGTACATTGAGCAGTTCTTC.